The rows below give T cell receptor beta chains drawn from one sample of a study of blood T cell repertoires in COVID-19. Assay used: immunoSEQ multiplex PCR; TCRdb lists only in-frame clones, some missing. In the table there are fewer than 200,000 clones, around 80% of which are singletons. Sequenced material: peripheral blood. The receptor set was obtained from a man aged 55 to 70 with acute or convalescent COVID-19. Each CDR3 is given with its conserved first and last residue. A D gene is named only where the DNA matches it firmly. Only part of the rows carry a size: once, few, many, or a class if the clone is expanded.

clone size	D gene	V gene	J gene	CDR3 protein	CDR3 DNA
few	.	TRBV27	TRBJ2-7	CASSLDGVQQYF	TGTGCCAGCAGTTTAGACGGGGTGCAGCAGTACTTC
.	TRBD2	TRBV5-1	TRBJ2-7	CASSIGTSGADEQYF	TGCGCCAGCAGCATAGGGACTAGCGGGGCGGACGAGCAGTACTTC
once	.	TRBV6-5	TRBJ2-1	CASSSLGQQFF	TGTGCCAGCAGTTCCTTGGGCCAGCAGTTCTTC
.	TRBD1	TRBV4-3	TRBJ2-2	CASSQTRGPSTGELFF	TGCGCCAGCAGCCAAACGAGGGGGCCTTCCACCGGGGAGCTGTTTTTT
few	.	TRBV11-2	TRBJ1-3	CASNEISGNTIYF	TGTGCCAGCAACGAGATCTCTGGAAACACCATATATTTT
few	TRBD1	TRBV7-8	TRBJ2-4	CASSPGQENIQYF	TGTGCCAGCAGTCCCGGACAGGAAAACATTCAGTACTTC
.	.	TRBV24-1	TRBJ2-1	CATSDLGAQDDEQFF	TGTGCCACCAGTGATTTGGGGGCGCAGGACGATGAGCAGTTCTTC
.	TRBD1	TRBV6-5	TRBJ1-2	CASSRQGLGDYGYTF	TGTGCCAGCAGTAGACAGGGGTTAGGTGACTATGGCTACACCTTC
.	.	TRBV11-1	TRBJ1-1	CASSLAGLNTEAFF	TGTGCCAGCAGCTTAGCGGGGCTGAACACTGAAGCTTTCTTT
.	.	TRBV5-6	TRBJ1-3	CASSLYSGNTIYF	TGTGCCAGCAGCTTGTATTCTGGAAACACCATATATTTT
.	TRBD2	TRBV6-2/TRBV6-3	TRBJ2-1	CASSYGLAGGGYNEQFF	TGTGCCAGCAGTTACGGATTAGCGGGGGGCGGATACAATGAGCAGTTCTTC
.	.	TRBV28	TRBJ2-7	CASSPADFYEQYF	TGTGCCAGCAGCCCCGCTGACTTCTACGAGCAGTACTTC
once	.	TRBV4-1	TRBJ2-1	CASSLETDYNEQFF	TGCGCCAGCAGCCTAGAGACAGACTACAATGAGCAGTTCTTC
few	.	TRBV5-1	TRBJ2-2	CASSLNTGELFF	TGCGCCAGCAGCCTGAACACCGGGGAGCTGTTTTTT
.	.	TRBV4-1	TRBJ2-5	CASSQDVGTWGLGETQYF	TGCGCCAGCAGCCAAGACGTGGGGACTTGGGGATTAGGGGAGACCCAGTACTTC
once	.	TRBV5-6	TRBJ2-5	CASSLASVETQYF	TGTGCCAGCAGCTTGGCTAGCGTGGAGACCCAGTACTTC
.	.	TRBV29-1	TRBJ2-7	CSVEVDSSYEQYF	TGCAGCGTTGAAGTCGACAGTTCCTACGAGCAGTACTTC
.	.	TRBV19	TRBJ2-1	CASSISGVRSYNEQFF	TGTGCCAGTAGTATATCGGGGGTCCGCTCCTACAATGAGCAGTTCTTC
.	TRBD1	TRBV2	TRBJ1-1	CACRDRGTMNTEAFF	TGTGCCTGTCGGGACAGGGGTACTATGAACACTGAAGCTTTCTTT
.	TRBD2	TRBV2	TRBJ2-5	CASRNLLAGGQETQYF	TGTGCCAGCAGGAACCTACTAGCGGGGGGGCAAGAGACCCAGTACTTC
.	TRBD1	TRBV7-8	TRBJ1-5	CASSGRTRGLSQPQHF	TGTGCCAGCAGCGGCAGAACAAGGGGGCTTAGTCAGCCCCAGCATTTT
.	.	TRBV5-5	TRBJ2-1	CASSFTDSGNEQFF	TGTGCCAGCAGCTTTACTGACAGTGGCAATGAGCAGTTCTTC
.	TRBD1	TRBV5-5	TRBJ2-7	CASSSGQGAYEQYF	TGTGCCAGCAGCTCGGGACAGGGGGCCTACGAGCAGTACTTC
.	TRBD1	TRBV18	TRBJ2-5	CASSPPATGYGETQYF	TGTGCCAGCTCACCACCGGCGACAGGGTACGGAGAGACCCAGTACTTC
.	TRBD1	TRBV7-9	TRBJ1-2	CASSLVSTGHYGYTF	TGTGCCAGCAGCTTAGTTTCGACAGGGCACTATGGCTACACCTTC
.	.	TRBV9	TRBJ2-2	CASSVAGGNTGELFF	TGTGCCAGCAGCGTAGCTGGAGGGAACACCGGGGAGCTGTTTTTT
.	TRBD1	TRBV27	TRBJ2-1	CASSLIARPGQGGSYNEQFF	TGTGCCAGCAGTTTAATCGCGCGTCCGGGACAGGGGGGGTCCTACAATGAGCAGTTCTTC
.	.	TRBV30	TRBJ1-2	CAWSDHRDRYTF	TGTGCCTGGAGCGACCACAGGGATCGCTACACCTTC
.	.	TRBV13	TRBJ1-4	CASSLAQGSGEKLFF	TGTGCCAGCAGCTTAGCCCAGGGATCCGGTGAAAAACTGTTTTTT
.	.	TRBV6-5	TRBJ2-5	CASSYLGQETQYF	TGTGCCAGCAGTTACCTCGGTCAAGAGACCCAGTACTTC
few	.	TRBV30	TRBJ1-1	CAWSVGGYTEAFF	TGTGCCTGGAGTGTAGGAGGGTACACTGAAGCTTTCTTT
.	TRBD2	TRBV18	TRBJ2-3	CASSPPNSGGSGNTQYF	TGTGCCAGCTCACCACCGAATAGCGGGGGTTCCGGGAATACGCAGTATTTT
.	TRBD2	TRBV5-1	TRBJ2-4	CASSLEGREGVKNIQYF	TGCGCCAGCAGCTTGGAGGGTAGGGAGGGAGTCAAAAACATTCAGTACTTC
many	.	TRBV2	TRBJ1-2	CASKHGLEDYGYTF	TGTGCCAGCAAACACGGGCTGGAGGACTATGGCTACACCTTC
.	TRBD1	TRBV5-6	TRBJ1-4	CASSSLTGTNEKLFF	TGTGCCAGCAGCTCGCTGACAGGGACTAATGAAAAACTGTTTTTT
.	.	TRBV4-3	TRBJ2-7	CASSQDPRDEQYF	TGCGCCAGCAGCCAAGATCCGAGGGACGAGCAGTACTTC
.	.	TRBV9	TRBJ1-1	CASSLYPQGNTEAFF	TGTGCCAGCAGCCTCTACCCCCAGGGGAACACTGAAGCTTTCTTT
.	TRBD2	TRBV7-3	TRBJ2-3	CASSSTSGATDTQYF	TGTGCCAGCAGCTCGACTAGCGGGGCTACAGATACGCAGTATTTT
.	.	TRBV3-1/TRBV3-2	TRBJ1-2	CASAPGRAYGYTF	TGTGCCAGCGCCCCCGGCAGGGCATACGGCTACACCTTC
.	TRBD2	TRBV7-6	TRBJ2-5	CASSLTDGGARETQYF	TGTGCCAGCAGCTTAACAGACGGGGGGGCACGGGAGACCCAGTACTTC
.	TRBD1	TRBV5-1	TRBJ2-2	CASSFRTGNTGELFF	TGCGCCAGCAGCTTTAGGACAGGGAACACCGGGGAGCTGTTTTTT
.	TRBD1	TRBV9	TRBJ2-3	CASSARGTGVEDTQYF	TGTGCCAGCAGCGCCCGTGGGACAGGGGTTGAAGATACGCAGTATTTT
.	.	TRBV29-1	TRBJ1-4	CSVGQGREKLFF	TGCAGCGTTGGTCAGGGTCGGGAAAAACTGTTTTTT
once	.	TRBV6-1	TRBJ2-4	CASSEGTGRGVLAKNIQYF	TGTGCCAGCAGTGAAGGGACAGGGAGGGGGGTGTTAGCCAAAAACATTCAGTACTTC
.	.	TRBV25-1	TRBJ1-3	CASSLWGDTIYF	TGTGCCAGCAGTCTTTGGGGGGACACCATATATTTT
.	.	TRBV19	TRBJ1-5	CASSPLLTASNQPQHF	TGTGCCAGTAGTCCCCTTCTCACAGCTAGCAATCAGCCCCAGCATTTT
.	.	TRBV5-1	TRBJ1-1	CASSLSIPGNTEAFF	TGCGCCAGCAGCTTATCAATTCCGGGGAACACTGAAGCTTTCTTT
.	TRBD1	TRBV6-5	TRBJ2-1	CASTLTGDNEQFF	TGTGCCAGCACCTTGACAGGGGACAATGAGCAGTTCTTC
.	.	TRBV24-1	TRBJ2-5	CATSDSLGRDWLQETQYF	TGTGCCACCAGTGATTCTCTCGGCCGGGACTGGTTGCAAGAGACCCAGTACTTC
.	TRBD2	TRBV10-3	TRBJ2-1	CATRLAGDYNEQFF	TGTGCCACCCGTCTAGCGGGGGACTACAATGAGCAGTTCTTC
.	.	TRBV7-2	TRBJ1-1	CASSPQGGGTEAFF	TGTGCCAGCAGCCCACAGGGTGGGGGCACTGAAGCTTTCTTT
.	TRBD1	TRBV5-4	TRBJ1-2	CASSLQGQGANGYTF	TGTGCCAGCAGCTTACAAGGACAGGGGGCGAATGGCTACACCTTC
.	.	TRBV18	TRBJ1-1	CASSGPNTEAFF	TGTGCCAGCTCAGGGCCGAACACTGAAGCTTTCTTT
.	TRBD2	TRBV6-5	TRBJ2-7	CASSYELGGYEQYF	TGTGCCAGCAGTTACGAGTTGGGGGGGTACGAGCAGTACTTC
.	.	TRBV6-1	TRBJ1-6	CASSEAGATNSPLHF	TGTGCCAGCAGTGAAGCGGGGGCTACTAATTCACCCCTCCACTTT
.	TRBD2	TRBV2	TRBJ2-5	CASSEGASGGPRGTQYF	TGTGCCAGCAGTGAAGGAGCTAGCGGGGGGCCTCGTGGAACCCAGTACTTC
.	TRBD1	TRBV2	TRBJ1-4	CASSRTTGGGEKLFF	TGTGCCAGCAGCCGAACGACAGGGGGCGGCGAAAAACTGTTTTTT